The sequence of this T cell receptor beta chain was determined in a study of blood T cell repertoires in COVID-19. Across the whole study: The study drew acute and convalescent COVID-19 samples from the United States, Italy and Spain.

Authors' methods: Amplified reference gene primers provided the basis for estimating nucleated cell counts. The data were produced by immunoSEQ multiplex PCR, yet TCRdb's version contains in-frame clones alone and is incomplete. V, J and clone size derive from that table, while D and trimming were established from the DNA sequence. This table has a few hundred thousand clones, roughly nine tenths appearing once. V lost 1 base, J lost 2 bases, and 9 bases lay in between. This CDR3 region has 15 residues. Germline-derived CDR1 and CDR2 are LNHNV and YYDKDF (reference sequence). The chain joins TRBV15 to TRBJ1-3; tentatively, D is TRBD1 (5 bases). Sequencing input: peripheral blood. The clonotype originates from a man aged 18-30 years who had recovered from COVID-19. Here the CDR3 reads CATSRVGGAGNTIYF. CDR3 nucleotide sequence: TGTGCCACCAGCAGAGTCGGAGGGGCTGGAAACACCATATATTTT. Full variable domain (outside the CDR3, taken from reference TRBV15 and TRBJ1-3): DAMVIQNPRYQVTQFGKPVTLSCSQTLNHNVMYWYQQKSSQAPKLLFHYYDKDFNNEADTPDNFQSRRPNTSFCFLDIRSPGLGDTAMYLCATSRVGGAGNTIYFGEGSWLTVV.